This T cell receptor beta chain was sequenced during a study of T cells after yellow fever vaccination. A single record per CDR3 protein comes from TCRdb applying MiXCR to the 5' RACE reads. This sample has 250,000 or so distinct CDR3 sequences, with about 3.9% found just once. Many counts were recorded for this clonotype. As yet, its antigen is unknown. The study's findings and limits: Faster peaking, at day 5 versus 15, marked a secondary response that was weaker. Sorted repertoires could include abundant contaminating clonotypes from bulk cells. Post-booster repertoires again held most primary-vaccination clones (about 95% CD4, over 80% CD8).

The CDR3 has 17 amino acids. Germline-derived CDR1 and CDR2 are SGHKS and YYEKEE (reference sequence). The V end lost 4 bases, the J end lost 5 bases, and 22 bases lay between the germline ends. The chain links TRBV5-5 to TRBJ1-5; tentative D call: TRBD1 (5 bases). Sequences were derived from PBMCs, sampled 15 days after the yellow fever booster vaccination. This clonotype was obtained from a man younger than 35 who received the YFV17D yellow fever vaccine. In DNA form, the CDR3 reads TGTGCCAGCAGCCCCCGATGGGACCCAACCGGGGATCAGCCCCAGCATTTT. It codes for CASSPRWDPTGDQPQHF.